This T cell receptor (beta chain) is from a study of blood T cells in healthy people across ages. Concerning this clonotype itself: Its antigen is not known.

Study-level points and caveats: Both higher diversity and more naive CD4+ cells marked long-lived donors when set against aged donors.

The sample, roughly 9.1 milliliters of peripheral blood, was drawn from each donor. Per sample, a minimum of 6 million PBMCs were isolated. With a J-beta primer mix and a sample-barcoded 5' primer, a second PCR ran 7 to 11 cycles. MiXCR, applied by TCRdb to the 5' RACE reads, yields one record per CDR3 protein. This sample yields hundreds of thousands of distinct CDR3 sequences, of which around 28% are seen a single time; around 16% belongs to the top ten. The sequence came from a woman of 80 years or more in good health. The sequenced material came from blood.

Here the CDR3 DNA reads TGCAGTGCTATCCGCGGGACCGGGTATACAGATACGCAGTATTTT. This translates into CSAIRGTGYTDTQYF. The chain recombines TRBV20-1 with TRBJ2-3; a possible D gene is TRBD2 (6 bases). The CDR3 totals 15 residues. Germline V gene sequence: CDR1 DFQATT, CDR2 SNEGSKA (reference sequence). With 4 bases removed from V and 3 bases from J, the gap between germline ends came to 17 bases.